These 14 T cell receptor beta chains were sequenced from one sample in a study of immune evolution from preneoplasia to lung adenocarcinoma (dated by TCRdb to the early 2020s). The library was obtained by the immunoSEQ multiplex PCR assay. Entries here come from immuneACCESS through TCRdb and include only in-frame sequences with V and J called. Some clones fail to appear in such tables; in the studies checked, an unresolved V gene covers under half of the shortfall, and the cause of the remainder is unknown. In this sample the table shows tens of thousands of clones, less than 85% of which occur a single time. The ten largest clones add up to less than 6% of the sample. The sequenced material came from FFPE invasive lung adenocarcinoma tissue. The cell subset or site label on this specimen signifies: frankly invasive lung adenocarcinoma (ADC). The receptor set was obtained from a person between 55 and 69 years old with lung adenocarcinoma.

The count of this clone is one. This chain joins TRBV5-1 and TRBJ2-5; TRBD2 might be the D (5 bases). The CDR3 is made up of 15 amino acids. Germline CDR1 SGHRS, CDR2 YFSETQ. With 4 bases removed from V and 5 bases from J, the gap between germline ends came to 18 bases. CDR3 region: CASSNYGSGEETQYF. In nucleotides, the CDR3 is TGCGCCAGCAGCAACTACGGAAGCGGAGAGGAGACCCAGTACTTC.

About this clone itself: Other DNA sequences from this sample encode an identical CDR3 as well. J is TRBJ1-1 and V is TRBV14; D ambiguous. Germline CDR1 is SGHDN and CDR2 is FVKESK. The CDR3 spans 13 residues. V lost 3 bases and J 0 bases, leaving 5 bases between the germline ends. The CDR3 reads CASSQDLNTEAFF. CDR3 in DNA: TGTGCCAGCAGCCAGGACTTGAACACTGAAGCTTTCTTT.

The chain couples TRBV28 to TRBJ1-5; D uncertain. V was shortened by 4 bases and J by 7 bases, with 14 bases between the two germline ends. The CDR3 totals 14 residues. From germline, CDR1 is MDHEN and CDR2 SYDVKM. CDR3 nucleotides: TGTGCCAGCAGTTCGGCGGAGGTCAGGCAGCCCCAGCATTTT. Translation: CASSSAEVRQPQHF.

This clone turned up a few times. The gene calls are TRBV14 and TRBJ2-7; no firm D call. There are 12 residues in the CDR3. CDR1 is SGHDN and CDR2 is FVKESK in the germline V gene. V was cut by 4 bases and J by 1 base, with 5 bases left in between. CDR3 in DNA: TGTGCCAGCAGCCCAACTTCCTACGAGCAGTACTTC. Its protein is CASSPTSYEQYF.

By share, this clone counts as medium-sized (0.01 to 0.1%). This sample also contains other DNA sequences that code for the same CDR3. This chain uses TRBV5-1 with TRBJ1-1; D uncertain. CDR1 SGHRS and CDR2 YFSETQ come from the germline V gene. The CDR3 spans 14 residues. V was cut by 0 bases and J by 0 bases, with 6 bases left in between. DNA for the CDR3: TGCGCCAGCAGCTTGGACGGTATGAACACTGAAGCTTTCTTT. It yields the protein CASSLDGMNTEAFF.

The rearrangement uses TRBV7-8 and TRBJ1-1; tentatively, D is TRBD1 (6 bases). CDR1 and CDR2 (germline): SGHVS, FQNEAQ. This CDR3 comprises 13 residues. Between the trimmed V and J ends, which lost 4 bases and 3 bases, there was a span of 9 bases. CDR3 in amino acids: CASSYGQYTEAFF. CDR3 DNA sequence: TGTGCCAGCAGCTACGGACAGTACACTGAAGCTTTCTTT.

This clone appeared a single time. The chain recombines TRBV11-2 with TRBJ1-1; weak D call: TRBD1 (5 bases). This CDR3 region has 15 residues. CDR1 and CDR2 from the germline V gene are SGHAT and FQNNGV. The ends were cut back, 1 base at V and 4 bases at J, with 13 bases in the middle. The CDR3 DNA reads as TGTGCCAGCAGCTTAGGCCAGGGAGTGCGCACTGAAGCTTTCTTT. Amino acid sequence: CASSLGQGVRTEAFF.

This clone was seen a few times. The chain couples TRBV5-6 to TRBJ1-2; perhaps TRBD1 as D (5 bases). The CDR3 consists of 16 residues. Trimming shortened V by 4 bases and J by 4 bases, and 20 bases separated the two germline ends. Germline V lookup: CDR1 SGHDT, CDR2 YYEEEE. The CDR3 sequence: CASSLQGRGTLYGYTF. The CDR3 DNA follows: TGTGCCAGCAGCCTCCAGGGACGCGGGACGCTCTATGGCTACACCTTC.

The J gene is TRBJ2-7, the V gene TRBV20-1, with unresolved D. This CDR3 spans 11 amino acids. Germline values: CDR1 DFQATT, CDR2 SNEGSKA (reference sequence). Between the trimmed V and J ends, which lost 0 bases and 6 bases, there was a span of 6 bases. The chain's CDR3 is CSARDLGEQYF. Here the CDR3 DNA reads TGCAGTGCTAGAGATTTGGGCGAGCAGTACTTC.

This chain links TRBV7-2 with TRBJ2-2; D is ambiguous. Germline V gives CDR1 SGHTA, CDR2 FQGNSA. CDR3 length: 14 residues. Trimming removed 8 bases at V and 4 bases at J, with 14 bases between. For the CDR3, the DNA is TGTGCCAGCGCCGCCTCGATTGGCACCGGGGAGCTGTTTTTT. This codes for CASAASIGTGELFF.

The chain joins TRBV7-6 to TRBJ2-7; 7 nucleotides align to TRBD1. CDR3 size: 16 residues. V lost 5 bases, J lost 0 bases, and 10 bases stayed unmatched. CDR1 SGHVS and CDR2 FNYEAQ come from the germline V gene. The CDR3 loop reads CASSPRAGTASYEQYF. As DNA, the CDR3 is TGTGCCAGCAGCCCCAGGGCCGGGACAGCCTCCTACGAGCAGTACTTC.

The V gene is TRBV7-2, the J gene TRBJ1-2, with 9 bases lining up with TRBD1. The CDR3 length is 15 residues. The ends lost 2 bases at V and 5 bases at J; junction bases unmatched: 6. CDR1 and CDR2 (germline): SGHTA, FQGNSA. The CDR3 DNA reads TGTGCCAGCAGCTTAACCGCCGGACAGGGGTATGGCTACACCTTC. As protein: CASSLTAGQGYGYTF.

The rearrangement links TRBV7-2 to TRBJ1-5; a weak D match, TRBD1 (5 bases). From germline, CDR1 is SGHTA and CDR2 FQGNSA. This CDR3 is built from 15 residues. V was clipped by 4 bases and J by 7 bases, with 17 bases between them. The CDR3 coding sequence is TGTGCCAGCAGCTCCTTCGGGGGGGAAAGGCAGCCCCAGCATTTT. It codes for CASSSFGGERQPQHF.

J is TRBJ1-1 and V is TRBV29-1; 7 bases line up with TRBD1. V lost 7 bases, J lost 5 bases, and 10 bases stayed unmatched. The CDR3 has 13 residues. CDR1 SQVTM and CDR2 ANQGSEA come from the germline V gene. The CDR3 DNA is TGCAGCGCCCATAGGGAACAGGGGACTGAAGCTTTCTTT. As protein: CSAHREQGTEAFF.